This passage covers 26 T cell receptor beta chains from one sample sequenced in a study of blood T cell repertoires in COVID-19. The table came from immunoSEQ multiplex PCR; TCRdb's copy has only in-frame clones and leaves some out. The sample contains around 500,000 clones, roughly 90% of which appear only once. The sample was PBMCs or T cells enriched from blood (not recorded which). Every receptor here comes from a woman aged 40-49 years who had recovered from COVID-19.

The chain carries TRBV18 and TRBJ2-1; 10 bases match TRBD1. V shed 3 bases, J shed 9 bases, and the junction held 14 bases outside the gene matches. Looked up from germline, CDR1 is KGHSH and CDR2 is LQKENI. The CDR3 totals 17 residues. This chain's CDR3 is CASSPLSGTGDFFEQFF. CDR3 DNA: TGTGCCAGCTCACCTCTGTCCGGGACAGGGGATTTTTTTGAGCAGTTCTTC.

DNA of the CDR3: TGTGCCAGCAGCTCGGGACAGAACTATGGCTACACCTTC. Its translation is CASSSGQNYGYTF. This rearrangement joins TRBV7-9 to TRBJ1-2; 7 nucleotides line up with TRBD1. After removal of 4 bases from V and 2 bases from J, the junction contained 1 base not matched to a gene. The CDR3 is made up of 13 amino acids. Looked up from germline, CDR1 is SEHNR and CDR2 is FQNEAQ (reference sequence).

A word on this clone: At one end the junction does not follow the germline gene, possibly because of a read error. The chain employs TRBV15 and TRBJ1-2; no firm D call. There are 13 residues in the CDR3. Looked up from germline, CDR1 is LNHNV and CDR2 is YYDKDF (reference sequence). The CDR3 DNA is TGTGCCACCAGCAGAGATTCAGGCTTTATGTTCTTCTTC. Residues: CATSRDSGFMFFF.

The V and J genes are TRBV6-6 and TRBJ1-5, with 7 bases aligning to TRBD1. V trimming: 6 bases; J trimming: 5 bases; junction bases outside the gene matches: 13. CDR3 size: 16 residues. Per germline, CDR1 MNHNY and CDR2 SVGAGI (reference sequence). The CDR3 nucleotides read TGTGCCAGCAGACAGAGACAGGGATCGGAGGATCAGCCCCAGCATTTT. Protein product: CASRQRQGSEDQPQHF.

This chain links TRBV4-3 with TRBJ2-1; 9 bases line up with TRBD2. Per germline, CDR1 LGHNA and CDR2 YSLEER. The CDR3 totals 16 residues. With 0 bases clipped from V and 7 bases from J, the junction kept 7 bases outside the gene matches. The CDR3 loop reads CASSQDGPSGKNEQFF. The DNA for the CDR3 is TGCGCCAGCAGCCAAGATGGGCCTAGCGGGAAGAATGAGCAGTTCTTC.

The chain is built from TRBV5-1 and TRBJ2-3, with TRBD1 identical over 7 bases. Germline assignment: CDR1 SGHRS and CDR2 YFSETQ. V was clipped by 3 bases and J by 2 bases; unmatched bases: 3. The CDR3 has 14 residues. CDR3 DNA sequence: TGCGCCAGCAGCTGGGACAGAACCACAGATACGCAGTATTTT. It translates to CASSWDRTTDTQYF.

The chain links TRBV18 to TRBJ1-6; 12 nucleotides agree with TRBD1. The CDR3 has 18 residues. The V gene end was trimmed by 5 bases and the J gene end by 10 bases; junction bases not matched to a gene: 15. Germline assignment: CDR1 KGHSH and CDR2 LQKENI. The CDR3 sequence is CASSATGRGQGAESPLHF. The CDR3 coding sequence is TGTGCCAGCTCAGCCACCGGAAGGGGACAGGGGGCTGAATCACCCCTCCACTTT.

The rearrangement joins TRBV6-5 to TRBJ2-7; a possible D gene is TRBD1 (6 bases). The CDR3 has 14 amino acids. Trimming removed 6 bases at V and 2 bases at J, with 14 bases between. Germline V gene sequence: CDR1 MNHEY, CDR2 SVGAGI. CDR3 DNA sequence: TGTGCCAGCAGCAAGAGCACAGGGACCTACGAGCAGTACTTC. It encodes CASSKSTGTYEQYF.

The gene calls are TRBV6-5 and TRBJ2-7; D might be TRBD1 (5 bases). V was trimmed by 6 bases and J by 7 bases, leaving 19 bases between them. The length of the CDR3 is 14 residues. CDR1 is MNHEY and CDR2 is SVGAGI in the germline V gene. The CDR3 reads CASRPPGRAQEQYF. The CDR3 nucleotides read TGTGCCAGCAGGCCGCCAGGCAGGGCCCAGGAGCAGTACTTC.

J is TRBJ2-2 and V is TRBV15; D is perhaps TRBD2 (7 bases). Looked up from germline, CDR1 is LNHNV and CDR2 is YYDKDF (reference sequence). The CDR3 spans 16 residues. V was cut by 1 base and J by 1 base, with 10 bases left in between. The CDR3 here is CATSRGGGVNTGELFF. The CDR3 coding sequence is TGTGCCACCAGCAGAGGGGGGGGCGTGAACACCGGGGAGCTGTTTTTT.

CDR3 in DNA: TGCGCCAGCAGCCAAGAAGCGGTGACTAGCACAGATACGCAGTATTTT. It yields the protein CASSQEAVTSTDTQYF. The rearrangement links TRBV5-1 to TRBJ2-3; D possibly corresponds to TRBD2 (5 bases). This CDR3 has 16 amino acids. The V gene lost 4 bases and the J gene lost 0 bases, with 15 bases spanning the gap. Germline loops: CDR1 SGHRS, CDR2 YFSETQ.

This chain uses TRBV28 with TRBJ2-7; 8 positions agree with TRBD2. The CDR3 sequence is 15 residues long. With 1 base clipped from V and 6 bases from J, the junction kept 8 bases outside the gene matches. Per the germline V gene, CDR1 is MDHEN and CDR2 is SYDVKM. The CDR3 region has the DNA TGTGCCAGCAGTTTATCTCCAGCGGGAGAACGCGAGCAGTACTTC. The encoded protein is CASSLSPAGEREQYF. The entire variable domain, with the rest obtained from reference TRBV28 and TRBJ2-7, is as follows: DVKVTQSSRYLVKRTGEKVFLECVQDMDHENMFWYRQDPGLGLRLIYFSYDVKMKEKGDIPEGYSVSREKKERFSLILESASTNQTSMYLCASSLSPAGEREQYFGPGTRLTVT.

The gene calls are TRBV3-1 (or the pseudogene TRBV3-2) and TRBJ2-5; 8 nucleotides align to TRBD1. Trimming took 6 bases from V and 5 from J; bases not matched to a gene: 5. CDR1 is LGHDT, CDR2 YNNKEL, per germline (reference sequence). This CDR3 region has 13 residues. CDR3 residues: CASRRQGYETQYF. The CDR3 DNA sequence: TGTGCCAGCAGAAGACAGGGGTACGAGACCCAGTACTTC.

This chain joins TRBV27 and TRBJ1-2; D is perhaps TRBD1 (6 bases). V lost 6 bases to trimming and J lost 6 bases, with 11 bases between them. The CDR3 runs 12 residues. Germline CDR1 is MNHEY and CDR2 is SMNVEV (reference sequence). CDR3 sequence: CASSSGGHGYTF. The CDR3 nucleotides are TGTGCCAGCAGCTCGGGGGGGCATGGCTACACCTTC.

The chain uses TRBV5-4 and TRBJ2-3; possible D gene TRBD2, 5 bases. Germline loops: CDR1 SGHNT, CDR2 YYREEE (reference sequence). V lost 0 bases to trimming and J lost 3 bases, with 14 bases between them. The CDR3 is 16 residues long. The CDR3 nucleotides read TGTGCCAGCAGCTTGGAAGTTGGGAGTCGAACAGATACGCAGTATTTT. Its translation is CASSLEVGSRTDTQYF. The whole variable domain, filled in from reference TRBV5-4 and TRBJ2-3, reads ETGVTQSPTHLIKTRGQQVTLRCSSQSGHNTVSWYQQALGQGPQFIFQYYREEENGRGNFPPRFSGLQFPNYSSELNVNALELDDSALYLCASSLEVGSRTDTQYFGPGTRLTVL.

The V gene is TRBV9, the J gene TRBJ2-5; the D gene is possibly TRBD1 (6 bases). CDR3 length: 14 amino acids. Germline V lookup: CDR1 SGDLS, CDR2 YYNGEE. Trimming took off 2 bases at V and 4 bases at J, with 12 bases between the two ends. CDR3 in amino acids: CASSVFGRGETQYF. CDR3 DNA: TGTGCCAGCAGCGTTTTCGGCAGGGGAGAGACCCAGTACTTC.

V gene TRBV21-1 combines with J gene TRBJ1-6; the table's TRBD1 call for D was not verified on the DNA. TRBV21-1 is labeled a pseudogene. The CDR3 totals 13 residues. CDR3 amino acids: CASVDRAHSPLHF. For the CDR3, the DNA is TGTGCCAGCGTCGACAGGGCACATTCACCCCTCCACTTT.

The chain employs TRBV6-2 or TRBV6-3 and TRBJ2-5, with a tentative D call TRBD2 (5 bases). The V and J ends lost 0 bases and 3 bases respectively, with 17 bases between them. CDR1 and CDR2 (germline): MNHEY, SVGEGT. The length of the CDR3 is 17 residues. The DNA for the CDR3 is TGTGCCAGCAGTTACTCCCGTGGACTCCATGCGGAAGAGACCCAGTACTTC. Its translation: CASSYSRGLHAEETQYF.

This sequence joins TRBV27 and TRBJ2-3; TRBD2 aligns across 13 bases. V lost 4 bases and J lost 0; bases outside the gene matches: 7. The length of the CDR3 is 18 residues. Germline CDR1 reads MNHEY; CDR2 reads SMNVEV (reference sequence). CDR3 sequence (DNA): TGTGCCAGCAGTTCAGCCGGACTAGCGGGGGCTAGCACAGATACGCAGTATTTT. Protein product: CASSSAGLAGASTDTQYF.

The V call is TRBV2, the J call TRBJ2-6; a weak D match, TRBD2 (6 bases). V lost 8 bases and J 3 bases, leaving 20 bases between the germline ends. Germline loops: CDR1 SNHLY, CDR2 FYNNEI. CDR3 length: 17 residues. For the CDR3, the DNA is TGTGCCAGCTCCGGGGGTGGGCGGCAGTTTGGGGCCAACGTCCTGACTTTC. Translated: CASSGGGRQFGANVLTF.

V usage is TRBV5-4 and J usage is TRBJ2-6; 8 bases align to TRBD1. Germline CDR1 SGHNT, CDR2 YYREEE (reference sequence). This CDR3 region has 17 residues. With V trimmed by 4 bases and J by 1 base, 7 bases remained unmatched. For the CDR3, the DNA is TGTGCCAGCAGCCAGGACAGGGTGAGGTCTGGGGCCAACGTCCTGACTTTC. It specifies CASSQDRVRSGANVLTF. The full variable domain, with the rest looked up from reference TRBV5-4 and TRBJ2-6, is ETGVTQSPTHLIKTRGQQVTLRCSSQSGHNTVSWYQQALGQGPQFIFQYYREEENGRGNFPPRFSGLQFPNYSSELNVNALELDDSALYLCASSQDRVRSGANVLTFGAGSRLTVL.

As concerns this clone: This sample includes further DNA sequences coding for the same CDR3. This chain connects TRBV18 to TRBJ1-5; 7 bases line up with TRBD1. The CDR3 is 13 residues long. Germline CDR1 KGHSH, CDR2 LQKENI. Losses at the gene ends were 3 bases for V and 5 bases for J; bases not matched to a gene: 1. CDR3 sequence (DNA): TGTGCCAGCTCACCTCAGGGGGATCAGCCCCAGCATTTT. Residues: CASSPQGDQPQHF.

The rearrangement uses TRBV5-1 and TRBJ1-2; weak D call: TRBD1 (5 bases). Germline V gene data show CDR1 as SGHRS and CDR2 as YFSETQ. The CDR3 length is 14 residues. The V end was cut by 0 bases, the J end by 6 bases, with 12 bases between. CDR3 DNA: TGCGCCAGCAGCTTGGCCGCGTCAGGGAATGGCTACACCTTC. It codes for CASSLAASGNGYTF. Full variable domain (missing parts from reference TRBV5-1 and TRBJ1-2): KAGVTQTPRYLIKTRGQQVTLSCSPISGHRSVSWYQQTPGQGLQFLFEYFSETQRNKGNFPGRFSGRQFSNSRSEMNVSTLELGDSALYLCASSLAASGNGYTFGSGTRLTVV.

This chain uses TRBV10-3 with TRBJ1-1, with D perhaps TRBD1 (6 bases). V lost 3 bases and J lost 8, with 7 bases in between. In germline, CDR1 is ENHRY, CDR2 SYGVKD. CDR3 length equals 11 residues. The CDR3 is CAISETGEAFF. The CDR3 DNA is TGTGCCATCAGTGAAACAGGGGAAGCTTTCTTT.

This clone has only a few counts. The gene calls are TRBV3-1 (or the pseudogene TRBV3-2) and TRBJ2-7, with 10 positions matching TRBD2. CDR1 and CDR2 (germline): LGHDT, YNNKEL (reference sequence). The CDR3 contains 16 residues. Trimming removed 0 bases from V and 4 bases from J; junction bases left unmatched: 6. The CDR3 spells CASSQEGLAVNYEQYF. The DNA for the CDR3 is TGTGCCAGCAGCCAAGAAGGACTAGCGGTAAATTACGAGCAGTACTTC.

The V call is TRBV19, the J call TRBJ1-5; 12 bases are shared with TRBD1. J was trimmed by 6 bases and V by 8 bases; bases with no gene match: 14. Germline V CDR1 and CDR2: LNHDA, SQIVND (reference sequence). This CDR3 contains 17 residues. The DNA of the CDR3 is TGTGCCAGTGAGGCTGGATTGGGACAGGGGGCAGGTCAGCCCCAGCATTTT. This codes for CASEAGLGQGAGQPQHF.